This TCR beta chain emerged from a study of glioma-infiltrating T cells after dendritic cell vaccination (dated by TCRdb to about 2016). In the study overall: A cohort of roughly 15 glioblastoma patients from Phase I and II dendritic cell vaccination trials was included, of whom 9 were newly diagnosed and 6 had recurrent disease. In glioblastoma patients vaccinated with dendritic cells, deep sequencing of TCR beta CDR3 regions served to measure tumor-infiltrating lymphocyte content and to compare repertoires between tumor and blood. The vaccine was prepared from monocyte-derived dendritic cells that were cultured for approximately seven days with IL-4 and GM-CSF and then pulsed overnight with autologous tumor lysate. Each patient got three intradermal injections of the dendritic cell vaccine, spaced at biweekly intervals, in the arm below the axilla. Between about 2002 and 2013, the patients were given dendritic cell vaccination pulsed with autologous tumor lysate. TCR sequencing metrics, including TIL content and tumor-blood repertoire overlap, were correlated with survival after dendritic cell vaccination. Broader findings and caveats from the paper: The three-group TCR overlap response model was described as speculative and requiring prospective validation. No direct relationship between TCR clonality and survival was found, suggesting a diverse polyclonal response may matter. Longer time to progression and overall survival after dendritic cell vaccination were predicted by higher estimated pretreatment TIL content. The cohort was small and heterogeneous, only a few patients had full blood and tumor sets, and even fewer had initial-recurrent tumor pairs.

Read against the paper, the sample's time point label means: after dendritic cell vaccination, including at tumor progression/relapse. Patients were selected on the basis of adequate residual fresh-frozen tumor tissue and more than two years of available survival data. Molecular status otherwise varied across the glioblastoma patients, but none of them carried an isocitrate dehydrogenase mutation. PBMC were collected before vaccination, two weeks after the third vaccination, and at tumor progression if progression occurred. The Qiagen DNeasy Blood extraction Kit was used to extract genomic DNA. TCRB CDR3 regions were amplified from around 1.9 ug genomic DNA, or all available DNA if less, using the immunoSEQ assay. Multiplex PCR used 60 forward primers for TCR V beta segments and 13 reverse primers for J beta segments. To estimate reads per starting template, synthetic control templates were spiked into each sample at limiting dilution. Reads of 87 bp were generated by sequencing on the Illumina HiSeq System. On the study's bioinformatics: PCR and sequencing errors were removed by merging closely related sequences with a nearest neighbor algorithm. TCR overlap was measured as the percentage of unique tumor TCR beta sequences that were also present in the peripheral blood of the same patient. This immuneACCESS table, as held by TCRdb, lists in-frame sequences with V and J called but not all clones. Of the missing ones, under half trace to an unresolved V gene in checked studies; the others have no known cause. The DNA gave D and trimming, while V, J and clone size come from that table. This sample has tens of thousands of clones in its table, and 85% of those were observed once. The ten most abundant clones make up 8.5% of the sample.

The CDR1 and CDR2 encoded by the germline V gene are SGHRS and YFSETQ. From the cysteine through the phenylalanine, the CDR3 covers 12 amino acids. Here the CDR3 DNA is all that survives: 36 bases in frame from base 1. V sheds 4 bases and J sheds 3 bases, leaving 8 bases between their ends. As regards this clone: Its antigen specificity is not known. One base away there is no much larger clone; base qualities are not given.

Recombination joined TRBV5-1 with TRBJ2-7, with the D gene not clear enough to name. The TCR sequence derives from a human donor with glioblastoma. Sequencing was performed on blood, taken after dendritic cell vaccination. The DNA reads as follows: TGCGCCAGCAGCGCAGCTAGCTACGAGCAGTACTTC. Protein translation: CASSAASYEQYF.